Here is one TCR beta chain with its context. These data originate in a study of monozygotic twins with inflammatory bowel disease. Germline assignment: CDR1 MNHNS and CDR2 SASEGT. The CDR3 runs 15 residues. Two rounds of nested PCR, of around 15 and 9 cycles, were run on TCRalpha and TCRbeta cDNA. Reanalyzing the 5' RACE reads, TCRdb keeps one entry per CDR3 protein, without DNA. The table gives around 400,000 distinct CDR3 sequences; the top ten clones make up around 2.3% of it. The gene calls are TRBV6-1 and TRBJ2-2; the D gene TCRdb calls, TRBD1, cannot be checked with no DNA. Sequenced input: blood. The clonotype originates from a human donor with ulcerative colitis or Crohn's disease, or a healthy co-twin of an affected twin (not recorded which). CDR3 loop: CASRRDRGRFGELFF.